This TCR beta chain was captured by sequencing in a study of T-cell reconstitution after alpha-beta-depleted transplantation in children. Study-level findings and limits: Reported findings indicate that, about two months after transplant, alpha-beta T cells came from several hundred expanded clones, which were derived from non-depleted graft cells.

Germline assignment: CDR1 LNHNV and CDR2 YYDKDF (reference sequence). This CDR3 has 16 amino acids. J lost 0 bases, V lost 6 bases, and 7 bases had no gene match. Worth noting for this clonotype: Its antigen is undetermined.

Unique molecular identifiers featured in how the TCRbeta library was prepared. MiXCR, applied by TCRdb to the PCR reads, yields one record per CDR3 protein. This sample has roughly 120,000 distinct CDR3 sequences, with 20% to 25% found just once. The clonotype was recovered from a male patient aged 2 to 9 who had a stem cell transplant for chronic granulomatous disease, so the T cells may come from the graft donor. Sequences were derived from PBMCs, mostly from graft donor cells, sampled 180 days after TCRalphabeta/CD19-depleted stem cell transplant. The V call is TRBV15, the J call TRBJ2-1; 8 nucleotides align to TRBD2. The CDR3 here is CATRVSGVFSYNEQFF. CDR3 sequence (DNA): TGTGCCACCAGGGTTAGCGGGGTTTTCTCCTACAATGAGCAGTTCTTC.